This is a list of T cell receptor beta chains from one sample in a study of lymphopenia after photon versus proton radiotherapy. Using immunoSEQ multiplex PCR, the repertoire was profiled, and TCRdb retains in-frame clones only, with some absent. Here the sample spans approximately 65,000 clones, about nine tenths being singletons. The sample consisted of peripheral blood, taken from a patient treated with proton-based radiotherapy. These receptor sequences come from an elderly man with esophageal cancer. Each CDR3 is given with its conserved first and last residue. The order of the fields is D gene, V gene, clone size, J gene, CDR3 protein, CDR3 DNA. D genes are given only for firm matches. Clone size is not always given. Where it is, it says once, few, many or a class for expanded clones.

TRBD1,TRBV14,NA,TRBJ1-1,CASSPWTGNMNTEAFF,TGTGCCAGCAGCCCGTGGACAGGTAATATGAACACTGAAGCTTTCTTT
NA,TRBV7-9,NA,TRBJ2-1,CASSRLRGVAASSYNEQFF,TGTGCCAGCAGCCGATTGCGAGGGGTAGCGGCGAGCTCCTACAATGAGCAGTTCTTC
TRBD2,TRBV6-1,NA,TRBJ2-7,CASSEASGRIAQYF,TGTGCCAGCAGTGAGGCTAGCGGGAGAATTGCGCAGTACTTC
NA,TRBV6-1,few,TRBJ1-1,CASSVSQNTEAFF,TGTGCCAGCAGTGTAAGCCAGAACACTGAAGCTTTCTTT
NA,TRBV6-6,few,TRBJ1-4,CASGQLNEKLFF,TGTGCCAGCGGGCAGCTTAATGAAAAACTGTTTTTT
TRBD1,TRBV5-1,NA,TRBJ2-2,CASSLGTGPGELFF,TGCGCCAGCAGCTTGGGGACAGGGCCCGGGGAGCTGTTTTTT
TRBD1,TRBV19,NA,TRBJ1-2,CASATSAKGQGIGYTF,TGTGCCAGCGCGACGTCAGCTAAGGGACAGGGGATAGGATACACCTTC
NA,TRBV2,NA,TRBJ2-1,CASSERDGQFF,TGTGCCAGCAGTGAGAGGGACGGGCAGTTCTTC
TRBD1,TRBV9,NA,TRBJ2-7,CASSVGQGVYEQYF,TGTGCCAGCAGCGTGGGACAGGGGGTCTACGAGCAGTACTTC
NA,TRBV6-1,NA,TRBJ2-7,CASIPGQPWGEQYF,TGTGCCAGCATCCCGGGCCAACCATGGGGCGAGCAGTACTTC
NA,TRBV5-4,NA,TRBJ2-1,CASSLDGDSSYNEQFF,TGTGCCAGCAGCTTGGACGGGGACTCGTCCTACAATGAGCAGTTCTTC
NA,TRBV6-6,NA,TRBJ1-5,CASSYVSNQPQHF,TGTGCCAGCAGTTATGTGAGCAATCAGCCCCAGCATTTT
TRBD1,TRBV11-2,once,TRBJ2-1,CASSLSLRGRNNEQFF,TGTGCCAGCAGCTTGTCATTAAGGGGGCGGAACAATGAGCAGTTCTTC
NA,TRBV7-3,NA,TRBJ1-1,CASSPLGIMNTEAFF,TGTGCCAGCAGCCCCCTAGGGATCATGAACACTGAAGCTTTCTTT
NA,TRBV15,few,TRBJ1-2,CATSRDQGRLTNYGYTF,TGTGCCACCAGCAGAGATCAGGGCAGGCTTACTAACTATGGCTACACCTTC
NA,TRBV7-2,once,TRBJ2-7,CASSLVGGSSYEQYF,TGTGCCAGCAGCTTAGTAGGAGGAAGCTCCTACGAGCAGTACTTC
TRBD2,TRBV6-5,few,TRBJ2-1,CASSYSLAGDEQFF,TGTGCCAGCAGTTACTCTCTAGCGGGAGATGAGCAGTTCTTC
TRBD1,TRBV4-3,NA,TRBJ1-6,CASSQDQGQGSYNSPLHF,TGCGCCAGCAGCCAAGATCAGGGACAGGGTTCCTATAATTCACCCCTCCACTTT
NA,TRBV7-8,NA,TRBJ2-3,CASSQQGRADTQYF,TGTGCCAGCAGCCAACAGGGGAGGGCAGATACGCAGTATTTT
TRBD2,TRBV30,NA,TRBJ2-1,CACLFGLAGPNEQFF,TGTGCCTGTTTGTTTGGGCTAGCGGGACCCAATGAGCAGTTCTTC
NA,TRBV7-2,NA,TRBJ2-3,CASSRLAGVTDTQYF,TGTGCCAGCAGCCGCCTAGCTGGGGTAACAGATACGCAGTATTTT
NA,TRBV4-3,few,TRBJ1-4,CASSQAGKEANEKLFF,TGCGCCAGCAGCCAGGCAGGGAAGGAAGCTAATGAAAAACTGTTTTTT
TRBD1,TRBV6-5,once,TRBJ1-5,CASRGGQSNQPQHF,TGTGCCAGCAGAGGGGGACAGTCTAATCAGCCCCAGCATTTT
NA,TRBV6-5,NA,TRBJ2-4,CASSYSGLAGIQYF,TGTGCCAGCAGTTACTCGGGGCTAGCTGGCATTCAGTACTTC
TRBD2,TRBV11-2,NA,TRBJ2-4,CASSRILADRAKNIQYF,TGTGCCAGCAGCCGAATCCTAGCGGACCGAGCCAAAAACATTCAGTACTTC
NA,TRBV5-1,NA,TRBJ2-2,CASSYGAPGELFF,TGCGCCAGCAGTTACGGAGCCCCCGGGGAGCTGTTTTTT
NA,TRBV29-1,once,TRBJ2-5,CSVFGQETQYF,TGCAGCGTTTTTGGGCAAGAGACCCAGTACTTC